This section outlines one T cell receptor (beta chain) sequence together with its context. Antigen specificity is unknown. Repertoires were generated with immunoSEQ multiplex PCR, while TCRdb's copy carries only in-frame clones and drops some. The sample contains 200,000 or so clones, 75% to 90% of which appear only once. This record comes from a study of T cell responses to AZD1222 COVID-19 vaccine. General study results and limits: CD4 TCRs associated with vaccination spanned spike, dominating at 160-218 and 743-854. There were repertoire samples only from the period after the peak T cell response. The study found Spike-specific TCR breadth and depth rose after two AZD1222 doses. The sample set comprised mostly white British donors with more females, and clonal diversity was possibly underestimated.

Germline V gene sequence: CDR1 SGHRS, CDR2 YFSETQ. CDR3 length equals 14 residues. J gave up 1 base and V 5 bases, and 3 bases lay outside the gene matches. The receptor comes from an adult in good health. V gene TRBV5-1 combines with J gene TRBJ2-7; 10 bases map to TRBD2. Material: peripheral blood, obtained on day 0 of MenACWY control vaccination. This CDR3 is CASRVTSGSYEQYF. The DNA of the CDR3 is TGCGCCAGCAGGGTGACTAGCGGGTCCTACGAGCAGTACTTC.